This T cell receptor (beta chain) was obtained from a study of blood T cells in healthy people across ages. Findings and caveats of the study: A roughly linear fall in TCR beta diversity per million T cells was seen with increasing age. Percentage of naive T cells showed a strong correlation with TCR beta diversity.

Peripheral blood from each donor was collected in a volume of ten milliliters. For the second PCR, which ran for roughly 6 to 12 cycles, a sample-barcoded 5' primer and a J-beta primer mix were used. MiXCR, run by TCRdb on the 5' RACE reads, gives a single entry per CDR3 protein. The sample has about 1.6 million distinct CDR3 sequences; roughly 32% are singletons. Turning to this clonotype: Its matching antigen is unknown.

V trimming: 4 bases; J trimming: 9 bases; junction bases outside the gene matches: 7. This CDR3 has 14 amino acids. The source of this sequence is a woman in her twenties or thirties in good health. The sample comprised blood. The chain joins TRBV12-3 or TRBV12-4 to TRBJ1-5; 9 bases map to TRBD1. The DNA of the CDR3 is TGTGCCAGCAGTTCGGGACAGGGTTGGACGCCCCAGCATTTT. Protein product: CASSSGQGWTPQHF.